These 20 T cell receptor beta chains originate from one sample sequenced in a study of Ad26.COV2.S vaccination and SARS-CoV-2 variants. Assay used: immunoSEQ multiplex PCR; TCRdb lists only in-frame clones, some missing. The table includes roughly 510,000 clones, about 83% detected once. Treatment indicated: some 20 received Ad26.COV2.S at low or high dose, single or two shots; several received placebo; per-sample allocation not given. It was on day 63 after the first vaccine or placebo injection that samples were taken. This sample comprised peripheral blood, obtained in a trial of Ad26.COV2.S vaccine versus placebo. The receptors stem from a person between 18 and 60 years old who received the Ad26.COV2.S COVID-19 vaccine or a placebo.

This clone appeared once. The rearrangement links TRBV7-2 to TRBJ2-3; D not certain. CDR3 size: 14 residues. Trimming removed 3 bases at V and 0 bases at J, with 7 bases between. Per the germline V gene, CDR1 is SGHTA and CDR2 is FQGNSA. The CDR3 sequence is CASSFSHSTDTQYF. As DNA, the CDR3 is TGTGCCAGCAGCTTCTCCCATAGCACAGATACGCAGTATTTT.

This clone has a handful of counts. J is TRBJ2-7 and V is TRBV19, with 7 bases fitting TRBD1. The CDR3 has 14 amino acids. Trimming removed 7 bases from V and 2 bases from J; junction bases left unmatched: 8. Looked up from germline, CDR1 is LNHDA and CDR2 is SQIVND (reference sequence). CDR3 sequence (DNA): TGTGCCAGTACCCCCCCCGGGACAGCCTACGAGCAGTACTTC. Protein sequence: CASTPPGTAYEQYF.

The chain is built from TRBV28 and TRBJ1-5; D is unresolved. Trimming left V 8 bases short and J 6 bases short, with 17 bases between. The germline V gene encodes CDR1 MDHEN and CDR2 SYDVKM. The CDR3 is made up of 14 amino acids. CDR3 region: CASSAGHLGQPQHF. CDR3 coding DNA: TGTGCCAGCTCGGCCGGCCATTTAGGTCAGCCCCAGCATTTT.

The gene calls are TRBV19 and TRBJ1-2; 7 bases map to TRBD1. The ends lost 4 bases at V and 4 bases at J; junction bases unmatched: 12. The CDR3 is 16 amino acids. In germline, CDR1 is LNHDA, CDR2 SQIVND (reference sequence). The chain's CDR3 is CASSTKGDSRGYGYTF. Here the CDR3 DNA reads TGTGCCAGTAGTACAAAGGGGGACAGCCGAGGCTATGGCTACACCTTC. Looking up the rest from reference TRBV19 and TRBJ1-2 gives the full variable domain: DGGITQSPKYLFRKEGQNVTLSCEQNLNHDAMYWYRQDPGQGLRLIYYSQIVNDFQKGDIAEGYSVSREKKESFPLTVTSAQKNPTAFYLCASSTKGDSRGYGYTFGSGTRLTVV.

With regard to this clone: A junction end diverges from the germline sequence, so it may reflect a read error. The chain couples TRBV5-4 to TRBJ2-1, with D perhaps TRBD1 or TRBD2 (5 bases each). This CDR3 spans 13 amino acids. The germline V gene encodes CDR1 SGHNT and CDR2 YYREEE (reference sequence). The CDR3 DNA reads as TGTGCCAGCAGTCCCCCTGAGGGGCCGCGACGTATCTTC. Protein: CASSPPEGPRRIF.

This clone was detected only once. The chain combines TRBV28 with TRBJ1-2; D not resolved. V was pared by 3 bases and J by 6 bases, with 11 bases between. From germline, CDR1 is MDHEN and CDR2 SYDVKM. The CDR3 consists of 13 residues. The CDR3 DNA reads TGTGCCAGCAGTTTTTCCGGATATAATGGCTACACCTTC. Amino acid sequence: CASSFSGYNGYTF.

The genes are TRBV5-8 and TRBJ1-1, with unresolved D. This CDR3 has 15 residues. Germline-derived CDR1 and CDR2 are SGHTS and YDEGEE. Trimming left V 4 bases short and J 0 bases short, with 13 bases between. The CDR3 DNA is TGTGCCAGCAGCCAATTATCCTCCATGAACACTGAAGCTTTCTTT. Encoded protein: CASSQLSSMNTEAFF.

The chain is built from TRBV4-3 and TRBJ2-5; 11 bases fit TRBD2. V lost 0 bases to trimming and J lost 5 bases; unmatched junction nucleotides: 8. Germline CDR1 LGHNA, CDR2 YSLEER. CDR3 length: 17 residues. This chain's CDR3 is CASSQDLAGGPQETQYF. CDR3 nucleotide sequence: TGCGCCAGCAGCCAAGACTTAGCGGGAGGGCCTCAGGAGACCCAGTACTTC.

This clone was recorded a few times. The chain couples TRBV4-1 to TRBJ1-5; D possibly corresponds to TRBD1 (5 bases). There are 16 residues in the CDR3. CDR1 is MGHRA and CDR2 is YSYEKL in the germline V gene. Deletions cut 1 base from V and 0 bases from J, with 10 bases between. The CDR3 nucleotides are TGCGCCAGCAGCCAAGGGGACGGACGTAGCAATCAGCCCCAGCATTTT. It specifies CASSQGDGRSNQPQHF.

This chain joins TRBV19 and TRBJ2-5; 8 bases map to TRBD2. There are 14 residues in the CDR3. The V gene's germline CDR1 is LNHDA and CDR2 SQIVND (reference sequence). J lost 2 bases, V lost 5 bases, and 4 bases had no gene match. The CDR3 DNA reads TGTGCCAGTAGTCCGGGAGGGTTTCAAGAGACCCAGTACTTC. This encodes CASSPGGFQETQYF.

The CDR3 nucleotides are TGTGCCTGGAGTGGGGGGACCAATCAGCCCCAGCATTTT. This sequence encodes CAWSGGTNQPQHF. V and J are TRBV30 and TRBJ1-5, with D possibly matching TRBD1 (5 bases). The CDR3 length is 13 residues. Trimming stripped 1 base from V and 3 bases from J, with 7 bases between. From germline, CDR1 is GTSNPN and CDR2 SVGIG (reference sequence).

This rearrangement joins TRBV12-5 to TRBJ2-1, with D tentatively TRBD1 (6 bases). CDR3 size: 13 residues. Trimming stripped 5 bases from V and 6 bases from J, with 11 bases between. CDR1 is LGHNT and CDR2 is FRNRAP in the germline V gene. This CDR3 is CASGHGQSNEQFF. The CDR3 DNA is TGTGCTAGTGGTCATGGACAGTCCAATGAGCAGTTCTTC. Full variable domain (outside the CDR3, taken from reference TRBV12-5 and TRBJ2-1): DARVTQTPRHKVTEMGQEVTMRCQPILGHNTVFWYRQTMMQGLELLAYFRNRAPLDDSGMPKDRFSAEMPDATLATLKIQPSEPRDSAVYFCASGHGQSNEQFFGPGTRLTVL.

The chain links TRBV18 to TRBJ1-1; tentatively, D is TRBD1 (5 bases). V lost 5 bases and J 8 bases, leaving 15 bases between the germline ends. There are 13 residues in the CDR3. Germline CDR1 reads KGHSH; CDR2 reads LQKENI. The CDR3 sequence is CASSVAGRAEAFF. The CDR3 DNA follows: TGTGCCAGCTCAGTCGCGGGACGGGCCGAAGCTTTCTTT.

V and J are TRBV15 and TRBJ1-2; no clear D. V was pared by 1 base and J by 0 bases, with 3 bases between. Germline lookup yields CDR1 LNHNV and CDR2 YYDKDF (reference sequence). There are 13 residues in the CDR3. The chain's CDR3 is CATSRGANYGYTF. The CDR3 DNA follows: TGTGCCACCAGCAGAGGGGCTAACTATGGCTACACCTTC.

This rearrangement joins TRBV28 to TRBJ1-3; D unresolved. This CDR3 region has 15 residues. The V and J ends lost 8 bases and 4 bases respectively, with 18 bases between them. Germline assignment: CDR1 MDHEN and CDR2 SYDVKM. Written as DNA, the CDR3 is TGTGCCAGCGTCCCCCTGGGGAACGCAGGAAACACCATATATTTT. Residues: CASVPLGNAGNTIYF. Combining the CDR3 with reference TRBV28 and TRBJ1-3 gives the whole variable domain DVKVTQSSRYLVKRTGEKVFLECVQDMDHENMFWYRQDPGLGLRLIYFSYDVKMKEKGDIPEGYSVSREKKERFSLILESASTNQTSMYLCASVPLGNAGNTIYFGEGSWLTVV.

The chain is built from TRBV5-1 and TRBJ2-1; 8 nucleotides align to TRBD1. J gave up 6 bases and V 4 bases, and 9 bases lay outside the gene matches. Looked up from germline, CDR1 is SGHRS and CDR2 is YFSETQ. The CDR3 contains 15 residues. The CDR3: CASSLQTTGGNEQFF. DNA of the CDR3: TGCGCCAGCAGCCTTCAAACCACAGGGGGCAATGAGCAGTTCTTC.

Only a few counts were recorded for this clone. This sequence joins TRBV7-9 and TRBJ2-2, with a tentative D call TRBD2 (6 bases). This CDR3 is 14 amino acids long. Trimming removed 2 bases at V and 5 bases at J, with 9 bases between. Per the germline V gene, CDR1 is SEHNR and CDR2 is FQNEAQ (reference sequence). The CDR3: CASSLRRGTGELFF. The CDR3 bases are TGTGCCAGCAGCTTACGGAGGGGAACCGGGGAGCTGTTTTTT.

Here the CDR3 reads CASTTGTRNTEAFF. CDR3 in DNA: TGTGCCAGCACAACCGGGACCCGGAACACTGAAGCTTTCTTT. J is TRBJ1-1 and V is TRBV6-5, with a weak D call TRBD1 (5 bases). Germline V gene lookup returns CDR1 MNHEY and CDR2 SVGAGI. The CDR3 is 14 residues long. The V end lost 7 bases, the J end lost 1 base, and 13 bases lay between the germline ends.

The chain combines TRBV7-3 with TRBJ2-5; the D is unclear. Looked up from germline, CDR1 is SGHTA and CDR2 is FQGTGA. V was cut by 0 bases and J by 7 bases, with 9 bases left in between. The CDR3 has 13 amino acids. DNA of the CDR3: TGTGCCAGCAGCTTAACGGTCTGGGGGACCCAGTACTTC. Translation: CASSLTVWGTQYF.

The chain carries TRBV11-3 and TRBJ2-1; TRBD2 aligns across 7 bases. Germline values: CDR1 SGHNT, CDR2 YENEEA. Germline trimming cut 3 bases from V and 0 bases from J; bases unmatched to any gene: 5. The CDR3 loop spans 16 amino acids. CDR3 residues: CASSLGGASSYNEQFF. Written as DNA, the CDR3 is TGTGCCAGCAGCTTGGGAGGGGCGAGCTCCTACAATGAGCAGTTCTTC.